This T cell receptor (beta chain) was identified in a study of cytomegalovirus exposure and HLA in healthy donors. Points from the study as a whole: Rarity marked most TCR sequences, yet some public TCRs occurred in many donors. Researchers counted around 180 TCR beta chains as cytomegalovirus-associated. A previous analysis found most TCR beta V segments productive roughly 87% or roughly 30% of the time.

As for the donors, each was a healthy bone marrow donor. Points on this clone: Its antigen remains unidentified.

PCR amplification relied on 60 Vbeta primers (plus 13 Jbeta primers). TCRdb's table, derived via immunoSEQ multiplex PCR, lists solely in-frame clones and lacks some. The sample includes about 170,000 clones, approximately 80% seen only once; the top ten take 0.65% to 0.95%. Trimming took 4 bases from V and 0 from J, leaving 15 bases between them. This CDR3 spans 17 amino acids. Germline CDR1 is LGHNA and CDR2 is YSLEER. The sample comprised PBMCs. The chain combines TRBV4-3 with TRBJ1-4; no firm D call. The sequence was obtained from a female donor in good health and CMV-seronegative. This CDR3 reads CASSPERQLATNEKLFF. The CDR3 DNA reads as TGCGCCAGCAGCCCGGAAAGACAACTTGCAACTAATGAAAAACTGTTTTTT.